A selection of T cell receptor beta chains follows, all from one sample in a study of Ad26.COV2.S vaccination and SARS-CoV-2 variants. TCRdb's copy holds only in-frame clones and misses some; the assay was immunoSEQ multiplex PCR. In the table there are about 440,000 clones, approximately 88% of which are singletons. Sequenced material: peripheral blood, taken in a trial of Ad26.COV2.S vaccine versus placebo. The receptors were gathered from a person aged 18-65 years who received the Ad26.COV2.S COVID-19 vaccine or a placebo. Each CDR3 is given with its conserved first and last residue.

V: TRBV7-6
J: TRBJ2-7
CDR3: CASSPPPGGLAGGRALYEQYF

V: TRBV5-4
J: TRBJ1-2
CDR3: CASSLGGNYGYTF

V: TRBV18
J: TRBJ1-6
CDR3: CASSPVVQENSPLHF

V: TRBV19
J: TRBJ1-4
CDR3: CASSIDREKLFF

V: TRBV28
J: TRBJ2-3
CDR3: CASMEERELDTQYF

V: TRBV9
J: TRBJ1-3
CDR3: CASSVTPPGTGAGNTIYF

V: TRBV10-3
J: TRBJ2-7
CDR3: CAISDSAYEQYF

V: TRBV6-5
J: TRBJ2-1
CDR3: CASSPLMNEQFF

V: TRBV4-2
J: TRBJ2-3
CDR3: CASSPGQTDTQYF

V: TRBV28
J: TRBJ2-7
CDR3: CASSFGGLAGGTYEQYF

V: TRBV28
J: TRBJ2-2
CDR3: CASSQDRRRTGELFF

V: TRBV5-1
J: TRBJ1-1
CDR3: CASSGSAGTEAFF

V: TRBV24-1
J: TRBJ1-2
CDR3: CATSSDSNYGYTF

V: TRBV24-1
J: TRBJ2-2
CDR3: CATSDSGTPNTGELFF

V: TRBV30
J: TRBJ1-6
CDR3: CAWHLVGQPNSPLHF

V: TRBV11-1
J: TRBJ2-5
CDR3: CASSLEAGRRGETQYF

V: TRBV20-1
J: TRBJ2-1
CDR3: CSADYLNEQFF

V: TRBV7-2
J: TRBJ1-4
CDR3: CASSFGGEKLFF

V: TRBV4-2
J: TRBJ1-4
CDR3: CASSQDQDRGTGEKLFF

V: TRBV19
J: TRBJ2-7
CDR3: CASSIPGRTYEQYF

V: TRBV19
J: TRBJ1-1
CDR3: CASTRNNPRTEAFF

V: TRBV24-1
J: TRBJ2-1
CDR3: CATSDLGTRDYNEQFF

V: TRBV5-4
J: TRBJ2-5
CDR3: CASSPDLAGPQETQYF

V: TRBV23-1
J: TRBJ1-2
CDR3: CASSQMDRTFDYGYTF

V: TRBV7-2
J: TRBJ1-1
CDR3: CASSLGGGGTEAFF

V: TRBV13
J: TRBJ2-4
CDR3: CASSPTNTPGLAAAPGGHNIQYF

V: TRBV11-2
J: TRBJ1-2
CDR3: CASSLGLGGLGGYTF

V: TRBV14
J: TRBJ2-3
CDR3: CASSQTPSGRDTQYF

V: TRBV29-1
J: TRBJ2-5
CDR3: CSVEKAEGETQYF

V: TRBV28
J: TRBJ2-7
CDR3: CASSFDRVRYEQYF

V: TRBV27
J: TRBJ2-7
CDR3: CASSFRGRNEQYF

V: TRBV5-1
J: TRBJ2-5
CDR3: CASSLSGRSGETQYF

V: TRBV12-3/TRBV12-4
J: TRBJ1-5
CDR3: CASSSQENQPQHF

V: TRBV18
J: TRBJ2-7
CDR3: CASSPGGSAPPPWEQYF

V: TRBV29-1
J: TRBJ1-2
CDR3: CSIPFWTGSHYGYTF

V: TRBV6-1
J: TRBJ2-1
CDR3: CASSERRRDSGEQFF

V: TRBV5-1
J: TRBJ2-1
CDR3: CASSLESGRVYGEQFF

V: TRBV11-3
J: TRBJ2-7
CDR3: CASSLGNLHEQYF